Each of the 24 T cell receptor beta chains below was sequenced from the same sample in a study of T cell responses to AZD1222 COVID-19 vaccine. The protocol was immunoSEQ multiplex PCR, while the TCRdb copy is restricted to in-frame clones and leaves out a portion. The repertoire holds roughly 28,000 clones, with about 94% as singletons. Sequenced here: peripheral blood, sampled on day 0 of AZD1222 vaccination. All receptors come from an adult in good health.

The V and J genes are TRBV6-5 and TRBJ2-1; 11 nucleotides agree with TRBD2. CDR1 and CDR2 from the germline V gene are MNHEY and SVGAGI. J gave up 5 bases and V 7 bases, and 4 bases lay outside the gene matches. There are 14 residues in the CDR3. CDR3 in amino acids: CASTLAGGNNEQFF. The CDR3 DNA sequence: TGTGCCAGCACCCTAGCGGGAGGCAACAATGAGCAGTTCTTC.

CDR3 DNA: TGTGCCAGCAGCTTACTACAGGGGGCCGGTACCTACGAGCAGTACTTC. It yields the protein CASSLLQGAGTYEQYF. This chain connects TRBV7-2 to TRBJ2-7; 9 bases map to TRBD1. The CDR3 is made up of 16 amino acids. From germline, CDR1 is SGHTA and CDR2 FQGNSA. Unmatched junction bases numbered 7, after V lost 2 bases and J lost 2 bases.

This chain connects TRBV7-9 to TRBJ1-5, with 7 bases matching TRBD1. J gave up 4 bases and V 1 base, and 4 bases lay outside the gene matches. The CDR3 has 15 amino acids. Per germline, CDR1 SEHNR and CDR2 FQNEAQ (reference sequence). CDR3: CASSLVPGQNQPQHF. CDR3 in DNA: TGTGCCAGCAGCTTAGTCCCGGGACAGAATCAGCCCCAGCATTTT.

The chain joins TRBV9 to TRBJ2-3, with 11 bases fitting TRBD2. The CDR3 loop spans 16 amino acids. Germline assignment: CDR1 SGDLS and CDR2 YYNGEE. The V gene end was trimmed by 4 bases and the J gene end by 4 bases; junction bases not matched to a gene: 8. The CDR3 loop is CASSPGGLAVSDTQYF. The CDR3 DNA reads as TGTGCCAGCAGCCCAGGGGGACTAGCGGTATCAGATACGCAGTATTTT.

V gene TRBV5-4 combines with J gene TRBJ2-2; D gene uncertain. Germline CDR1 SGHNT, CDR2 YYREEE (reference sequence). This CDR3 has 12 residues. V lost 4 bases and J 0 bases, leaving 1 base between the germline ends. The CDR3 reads CASSTNTGELFF. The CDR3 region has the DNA TGTGCCAGCAGCACGAACACCGGGGAGCTGTTTTTT.

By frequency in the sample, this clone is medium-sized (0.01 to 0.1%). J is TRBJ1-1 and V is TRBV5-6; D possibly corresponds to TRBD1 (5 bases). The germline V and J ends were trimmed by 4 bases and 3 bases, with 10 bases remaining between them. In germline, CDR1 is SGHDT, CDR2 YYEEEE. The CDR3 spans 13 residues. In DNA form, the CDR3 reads TGTGCCAGCAGCGAACAGGAGTACACTGAAGCTTTCTTT. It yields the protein CASSEQEYTEAFF.

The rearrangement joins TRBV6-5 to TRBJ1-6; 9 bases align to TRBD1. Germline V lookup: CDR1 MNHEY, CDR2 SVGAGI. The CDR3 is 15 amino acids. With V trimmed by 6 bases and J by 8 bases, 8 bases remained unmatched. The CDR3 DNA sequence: TGTGCCAGCAGGACCGGGACAGGGCTTCATTCACCCCTCCACTTT. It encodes CASRTGTGLHSPLHF.

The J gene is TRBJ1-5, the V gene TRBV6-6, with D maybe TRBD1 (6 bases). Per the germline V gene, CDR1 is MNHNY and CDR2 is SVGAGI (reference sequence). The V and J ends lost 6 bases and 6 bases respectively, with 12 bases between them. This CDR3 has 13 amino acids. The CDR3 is CASSPKGGQPQHF. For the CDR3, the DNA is TGTGCCAGCAGCCCCAAAGGGGGTCAGCCCCAGCATTTT.

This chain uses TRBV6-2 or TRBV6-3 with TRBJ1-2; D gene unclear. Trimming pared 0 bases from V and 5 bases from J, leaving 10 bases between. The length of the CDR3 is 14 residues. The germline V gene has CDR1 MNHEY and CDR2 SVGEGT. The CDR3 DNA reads TGTGCCAGCAGTTACTCGGCAGAAAAGTATGGCTACACCTTC. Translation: CASSYSAEKYGYTF.

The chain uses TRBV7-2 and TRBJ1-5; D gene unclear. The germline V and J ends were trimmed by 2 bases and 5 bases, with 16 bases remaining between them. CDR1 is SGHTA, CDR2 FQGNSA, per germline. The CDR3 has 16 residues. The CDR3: CASSLLSRRPDQPQHF. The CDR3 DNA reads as TGTGCCAGCAGCTTACTTAGTAGGAGGCCGGATCAGCCCCAGCATTTT.

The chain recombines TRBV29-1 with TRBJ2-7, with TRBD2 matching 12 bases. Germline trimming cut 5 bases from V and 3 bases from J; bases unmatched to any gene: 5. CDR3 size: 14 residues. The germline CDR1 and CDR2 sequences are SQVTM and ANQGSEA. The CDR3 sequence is CSVIPTSGGYEQYF. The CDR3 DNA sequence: TGCAGCGTTATCCCGACTAGCGGGGGCTACGAGCAGTACTTC.

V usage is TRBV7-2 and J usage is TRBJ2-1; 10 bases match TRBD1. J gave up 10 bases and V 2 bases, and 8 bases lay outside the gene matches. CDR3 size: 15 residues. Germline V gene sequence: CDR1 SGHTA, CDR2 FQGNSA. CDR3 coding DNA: TGTGCCAGCAGCTTATCGAGACAGGGGGCACAGGAGCAGTTCTTC. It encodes CASSLSRQGAQEQFF.

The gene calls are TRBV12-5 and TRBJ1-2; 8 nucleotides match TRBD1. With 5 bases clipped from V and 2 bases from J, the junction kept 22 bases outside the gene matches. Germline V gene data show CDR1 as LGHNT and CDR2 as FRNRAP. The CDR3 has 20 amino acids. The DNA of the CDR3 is TGTGCTAGTGGTCTCTCCACCATCGGACAGGGAATAAAGAAAAACTATGGCTACACCTTC. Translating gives CASGLSTIGQGIKKNYGYTF. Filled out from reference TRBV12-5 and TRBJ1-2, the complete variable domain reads DARVTQTPRHKVTEMGQEVTMRCQPILGHNTVFWYRQTMMQGLELLAYFRNRAPLDDSGMPKDRFSAEMPDATLATLKIQPSEPRDSAVYFCASGLSTIGQGIKKNYGYTFGSGTRLTVV.

The CDR3 DNA is TGTGCCAGTAGTATAATAGGACTAGCGGGAGAAGGGTCCGGGGAGCTGTTTTTT. It is translated as CASSIIGLAGEGSGELFF. The rearrangement uses TRBV19 and TRBJ2-2; 13 bases agree with TRBD2. Unmatched junction bases numbered 9, after V lost 2 bases and J lost 6 bases. Germline loops: CDR1 LNHDA, CDR2 SQIVND (reference sequence). CDR3 length: 18 residues.

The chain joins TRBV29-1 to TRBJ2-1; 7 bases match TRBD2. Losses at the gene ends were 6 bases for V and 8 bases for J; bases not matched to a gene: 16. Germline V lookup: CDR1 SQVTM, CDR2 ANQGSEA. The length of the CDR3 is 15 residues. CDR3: CSVPASGIAGHEQFF. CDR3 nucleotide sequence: TGCAGCGTCCCTGCTAGCGGAATCGCCGGACATGAGCAGTTCTTC.

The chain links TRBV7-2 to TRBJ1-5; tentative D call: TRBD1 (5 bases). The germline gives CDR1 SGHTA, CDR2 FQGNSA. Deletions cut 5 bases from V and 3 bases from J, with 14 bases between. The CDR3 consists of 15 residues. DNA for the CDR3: TGTGCCAGCAGCCCAGAGGGGCTCCACAATCAGCCCCAGCATTTT. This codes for CASSPEGLHNQPQHF.

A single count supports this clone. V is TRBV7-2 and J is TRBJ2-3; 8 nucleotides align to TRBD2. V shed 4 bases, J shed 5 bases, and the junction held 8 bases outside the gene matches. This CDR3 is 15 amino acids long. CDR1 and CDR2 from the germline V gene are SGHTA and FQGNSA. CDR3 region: CASSSHREGGDTQYF. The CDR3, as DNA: TGTGCCAGCAGCTCCCATCGGGAGGGGGGAGATACGCAGTATTTT.

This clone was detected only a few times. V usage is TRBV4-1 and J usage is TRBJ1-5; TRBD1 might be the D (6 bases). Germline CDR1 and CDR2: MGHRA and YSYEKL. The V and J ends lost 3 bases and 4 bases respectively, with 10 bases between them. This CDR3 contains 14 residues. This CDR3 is CASSQIQGNQPQHF. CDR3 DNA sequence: TGCGCCAGCAGCCAGATACAGGGTAATCAGCCCCAGCATTTT.

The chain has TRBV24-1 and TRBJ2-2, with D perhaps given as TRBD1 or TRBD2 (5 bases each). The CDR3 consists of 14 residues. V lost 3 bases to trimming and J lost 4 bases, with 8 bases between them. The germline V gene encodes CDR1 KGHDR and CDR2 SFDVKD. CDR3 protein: CATSDGGSTGELFF. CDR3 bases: TGTGCCACCAGTGATGGGGGTTCCACCGGGGAGCTGTTTTTT.

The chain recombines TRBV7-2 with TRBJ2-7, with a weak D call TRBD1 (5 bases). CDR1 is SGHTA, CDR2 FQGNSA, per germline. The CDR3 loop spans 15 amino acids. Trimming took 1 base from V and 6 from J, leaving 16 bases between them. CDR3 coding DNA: TGTGCCAGCAGCTTAGGAGGTCGGAAAGGGGTCGAGCAGTACTTC. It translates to CASSLGGRKGVEQYF.

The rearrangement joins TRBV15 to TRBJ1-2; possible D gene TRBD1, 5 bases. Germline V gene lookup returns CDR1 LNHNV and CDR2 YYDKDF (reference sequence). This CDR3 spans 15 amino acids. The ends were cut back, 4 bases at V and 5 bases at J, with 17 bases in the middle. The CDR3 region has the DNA TGTGCCACCAGCAAAGGGACCACCCCAGGGTATGGCTACACCTTC. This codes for CATSKGTTPGYGYTF.

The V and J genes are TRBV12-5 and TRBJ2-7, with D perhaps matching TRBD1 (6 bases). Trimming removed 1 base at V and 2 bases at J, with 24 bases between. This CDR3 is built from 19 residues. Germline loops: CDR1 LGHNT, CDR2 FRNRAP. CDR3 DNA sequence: TGTGCTAGTGGTTTGGGGCAGGGGCGCGATTTCCCCAAAGCCTACGAGCAGTACTTC. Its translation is CASGLGQGRDFPKAYEQYF.

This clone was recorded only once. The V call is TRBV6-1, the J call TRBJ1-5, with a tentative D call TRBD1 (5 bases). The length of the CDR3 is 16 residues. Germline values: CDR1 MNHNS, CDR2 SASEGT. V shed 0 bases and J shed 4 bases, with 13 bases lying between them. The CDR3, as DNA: TGTGCCAGCAGTGAAGCGTTGGGGGTCTGGAATCAGCCCCAGCATTTT. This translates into CASSEALGVWNQPQHF.

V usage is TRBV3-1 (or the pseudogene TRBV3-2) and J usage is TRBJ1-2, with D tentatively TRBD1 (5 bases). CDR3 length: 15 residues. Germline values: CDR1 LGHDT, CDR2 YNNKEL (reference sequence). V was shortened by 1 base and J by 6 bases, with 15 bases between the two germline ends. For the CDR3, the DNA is TGTGCCAGCAGCCAAGGCACCCTGACGGGGGATGGCTACACCTTC. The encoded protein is CASSQGTLTGDGYTF.